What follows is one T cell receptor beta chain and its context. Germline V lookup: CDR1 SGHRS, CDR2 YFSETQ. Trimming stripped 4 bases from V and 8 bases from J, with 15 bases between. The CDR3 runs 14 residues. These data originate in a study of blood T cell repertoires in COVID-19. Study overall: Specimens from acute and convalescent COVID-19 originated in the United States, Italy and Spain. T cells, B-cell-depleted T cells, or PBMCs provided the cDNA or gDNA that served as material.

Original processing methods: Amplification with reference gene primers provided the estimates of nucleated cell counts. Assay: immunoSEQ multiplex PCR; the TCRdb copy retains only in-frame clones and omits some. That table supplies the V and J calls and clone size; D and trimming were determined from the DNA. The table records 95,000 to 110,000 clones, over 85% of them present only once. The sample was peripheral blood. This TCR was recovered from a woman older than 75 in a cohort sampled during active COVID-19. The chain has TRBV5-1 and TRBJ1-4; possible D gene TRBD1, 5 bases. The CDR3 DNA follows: TGCGCCAGCAGCCGCGGGGGTCAGATAGAAAAACTGTTTTTT. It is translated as CASSRGGQIEKLFF.